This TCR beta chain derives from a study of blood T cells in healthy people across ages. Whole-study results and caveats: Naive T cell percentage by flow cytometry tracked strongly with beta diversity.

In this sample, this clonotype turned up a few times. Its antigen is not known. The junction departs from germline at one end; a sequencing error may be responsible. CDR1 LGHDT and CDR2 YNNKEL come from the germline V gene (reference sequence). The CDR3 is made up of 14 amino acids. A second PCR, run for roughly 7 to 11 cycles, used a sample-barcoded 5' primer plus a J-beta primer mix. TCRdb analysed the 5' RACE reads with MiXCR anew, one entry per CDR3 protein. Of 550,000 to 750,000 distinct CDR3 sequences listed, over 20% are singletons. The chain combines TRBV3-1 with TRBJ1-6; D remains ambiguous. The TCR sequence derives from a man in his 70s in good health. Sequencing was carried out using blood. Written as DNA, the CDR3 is TGTGCCAGCAGCCAAGAATGGGGTAATCCACCCCTCCACTTT. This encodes CASSQEWGNPPLHF.